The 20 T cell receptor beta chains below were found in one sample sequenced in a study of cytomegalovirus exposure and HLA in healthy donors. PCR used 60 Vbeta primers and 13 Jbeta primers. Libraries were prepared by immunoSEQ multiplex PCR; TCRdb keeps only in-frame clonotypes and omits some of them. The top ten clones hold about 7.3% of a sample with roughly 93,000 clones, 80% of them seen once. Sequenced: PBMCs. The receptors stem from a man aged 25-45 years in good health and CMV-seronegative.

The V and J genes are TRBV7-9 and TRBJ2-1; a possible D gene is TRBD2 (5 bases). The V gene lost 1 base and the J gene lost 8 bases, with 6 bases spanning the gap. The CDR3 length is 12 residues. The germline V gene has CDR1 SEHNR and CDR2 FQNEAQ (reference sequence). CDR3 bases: TGTGCCAGCAGCTTAGTCGGGGATGAGCAGTTCTTC. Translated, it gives CASSLVGDEQFF.

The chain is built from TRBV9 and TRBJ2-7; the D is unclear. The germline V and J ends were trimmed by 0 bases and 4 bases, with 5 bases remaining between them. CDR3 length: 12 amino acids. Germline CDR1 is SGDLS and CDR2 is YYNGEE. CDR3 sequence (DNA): TGTGCCAGCAGCGTAGATCAATACGAGCAGTACTTC. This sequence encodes CASSVDQYEQYF.

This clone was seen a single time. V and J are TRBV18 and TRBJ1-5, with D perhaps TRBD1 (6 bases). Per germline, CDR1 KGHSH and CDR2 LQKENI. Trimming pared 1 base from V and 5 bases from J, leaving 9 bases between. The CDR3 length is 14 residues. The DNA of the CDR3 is TGTGCCAGCTCACCACAACAGGGCGATCAGCCCCAGCATTTT. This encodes CASSPQQGDQPQHF.

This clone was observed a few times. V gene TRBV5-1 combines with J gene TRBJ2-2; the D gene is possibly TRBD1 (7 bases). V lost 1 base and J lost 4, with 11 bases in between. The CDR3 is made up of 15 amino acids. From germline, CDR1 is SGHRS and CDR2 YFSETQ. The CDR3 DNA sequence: TGCGCCAGCAGCTTGTCCAGGGGGGCCACCGGGGAGCTGTTTTTT. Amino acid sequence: CASSLSRGATGELFF. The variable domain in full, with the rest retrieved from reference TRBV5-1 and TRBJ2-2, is KAGVTQTPRYLIKTRGQQVTLSCSPISGHRSVSWYQQTPGQGLQFLFEYFSETQRNKGNFPGRFSGRQFSNSRSEMNVSTLELGDSALYLCASSLSRGATGELFFGEGSRLTVL.

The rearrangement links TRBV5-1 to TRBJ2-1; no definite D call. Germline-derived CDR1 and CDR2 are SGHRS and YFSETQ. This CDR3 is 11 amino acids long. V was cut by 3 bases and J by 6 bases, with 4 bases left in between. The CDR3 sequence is CASSSINEQFF. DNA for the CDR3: TGCGCCAGCAGCTCAATCAATGAGCAGTTCTTC.

The CDR3 coding sequence is TGCGCCAGCAGCCAAGAAACAGGGGGCTGGAATTCACCCCTCCACTTT. It is translated as CASSQETGGWNSPLHF. V and J are TRBV4-1 and TRBJ1-6, with 9 bases aligning to TRBD1. Germline V gene sequence: CDR1 MGHRA, CDR2 YSYEKL. The CDR3 is 16 residues long. The V segment lost 0 bases and the J segment 7 bases; nucleotides outside the gene matches: 4.

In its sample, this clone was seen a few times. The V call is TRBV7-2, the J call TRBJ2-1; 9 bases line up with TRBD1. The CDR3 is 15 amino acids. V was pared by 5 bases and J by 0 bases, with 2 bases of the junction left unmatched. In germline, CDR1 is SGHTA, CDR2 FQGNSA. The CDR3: CASSLDRGSYNEQFF. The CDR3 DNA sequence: TGTGCCAGCAGCCTGGACAGGGGCTCCTACAATGAGCAGTTCTTC.

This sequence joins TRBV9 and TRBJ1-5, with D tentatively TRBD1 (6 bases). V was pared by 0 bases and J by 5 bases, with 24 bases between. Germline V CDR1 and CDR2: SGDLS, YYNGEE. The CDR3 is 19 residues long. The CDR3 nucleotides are TGTGCCAGCAGCGTAGGTCTACCCCCCTCACAGGGAGGGGATCAGCCCCAGCATTTT. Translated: CASSVGLPPSQGGDQPQHF.

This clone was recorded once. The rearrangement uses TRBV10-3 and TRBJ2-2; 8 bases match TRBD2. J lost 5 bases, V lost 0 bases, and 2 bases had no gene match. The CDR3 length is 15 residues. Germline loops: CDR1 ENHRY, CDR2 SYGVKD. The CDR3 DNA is TGTGCCATCAGTGAGTCGTTAGCGGGAACCGGGGAGCTGTTTTTT. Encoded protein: CAISESLAGTGELFF.

The CDR3: CASKIQSNTEAFF. Written as DNA, the CDR3 is TGTGCCAGCAAAATACAGTCGAACACTGAAGCTTTCTTT. V usage is TRBV6-5 and J usage is TRBJ1-1; no reliable D call. The CDR3 has 13 amino acids. Looked up from germline, CDR1 is MNHEY and CDR2 is SVGAGI. Trimming cost V 7 bases and J 1 base, with 10 bases left between them.

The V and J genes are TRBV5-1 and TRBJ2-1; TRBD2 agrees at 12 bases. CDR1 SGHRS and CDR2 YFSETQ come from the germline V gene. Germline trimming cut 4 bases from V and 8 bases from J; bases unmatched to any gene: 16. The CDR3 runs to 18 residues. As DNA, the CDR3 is TGCGCCAGCAGCCCAAGGACTAGCGGGATTGAAGGATTGGATGAGCAGTTCTTC. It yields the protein CASSPRTSGIEGLDEQFF.

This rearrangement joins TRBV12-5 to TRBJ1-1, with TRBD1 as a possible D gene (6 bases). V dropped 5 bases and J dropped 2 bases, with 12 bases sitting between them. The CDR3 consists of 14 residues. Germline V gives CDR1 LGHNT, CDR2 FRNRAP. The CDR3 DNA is TGTGCTAGTGGTCCCCGGACAGTTAACACTGAAGCTTTCTTT. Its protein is CASGPRTVNTEAFF.

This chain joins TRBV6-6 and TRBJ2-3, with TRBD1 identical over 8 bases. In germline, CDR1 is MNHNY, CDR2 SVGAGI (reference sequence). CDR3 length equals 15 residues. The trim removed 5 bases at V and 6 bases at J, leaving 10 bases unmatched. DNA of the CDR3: TGTGCCAGCAGTATAGGACAGGGAGCCCCGGATACGCAGTATTTT. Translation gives CASSIGQGAPDTQYF.

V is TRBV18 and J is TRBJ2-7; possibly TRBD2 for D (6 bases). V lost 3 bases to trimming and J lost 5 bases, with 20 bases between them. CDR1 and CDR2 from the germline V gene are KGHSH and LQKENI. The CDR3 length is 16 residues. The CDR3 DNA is TGTGCCAGCTCACCGCGGGACTCCATTTTGGGGAACGAGCAGTACTTC. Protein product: CASSPRDSILGNEQYF. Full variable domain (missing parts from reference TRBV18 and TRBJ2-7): NAGVMQNPRHLVRRRGQEARLRCSPMKGHSHVYWYRQLPEEGLKFMVYLQKENIIDESGMPKERFSAEFPKEGPSILRIQQVVRGDSAAYFCASSPRDSILGNEQYFGPGTRLTVT.

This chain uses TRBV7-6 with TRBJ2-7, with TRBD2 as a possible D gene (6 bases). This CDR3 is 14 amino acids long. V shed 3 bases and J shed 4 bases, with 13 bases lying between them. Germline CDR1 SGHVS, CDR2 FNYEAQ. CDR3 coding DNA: TGTGCCAGCAGCTTCACGGGGGTCCAGTACGAGCAGTACTTC. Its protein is CASSFTGVQYEQYF.

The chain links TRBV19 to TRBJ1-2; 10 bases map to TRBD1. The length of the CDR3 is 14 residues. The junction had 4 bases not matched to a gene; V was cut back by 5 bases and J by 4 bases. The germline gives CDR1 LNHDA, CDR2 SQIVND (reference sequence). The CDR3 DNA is TGTGCCAGTAGTGGACAGGGGGGATTCTATGGCTACACCTTC. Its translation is CASSGQGGFYGYTF.

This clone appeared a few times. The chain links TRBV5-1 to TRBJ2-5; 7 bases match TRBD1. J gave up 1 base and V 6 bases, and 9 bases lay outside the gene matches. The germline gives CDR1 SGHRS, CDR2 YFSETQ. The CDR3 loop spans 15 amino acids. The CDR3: CASTLRGLRQETQYF. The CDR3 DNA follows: TGCGCCAGCACCCTGAGGGGGCTCCGCCAAGAGACCCAGTACTTC.

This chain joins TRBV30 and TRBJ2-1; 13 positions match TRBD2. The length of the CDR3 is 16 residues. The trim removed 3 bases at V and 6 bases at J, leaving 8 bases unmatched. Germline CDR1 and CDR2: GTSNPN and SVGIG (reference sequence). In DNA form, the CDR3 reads TGTGCCTGGAGACTAGCGGGGGGGCTCCGGACCAATGAGCAGTTCTTC. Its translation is CAWRLAGGLRTNEQFF.

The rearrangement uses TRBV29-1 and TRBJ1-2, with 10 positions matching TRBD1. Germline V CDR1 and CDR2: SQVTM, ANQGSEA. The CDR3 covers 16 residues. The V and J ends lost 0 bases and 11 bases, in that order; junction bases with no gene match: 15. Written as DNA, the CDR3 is TGCAGCGTTGAAGATTGGGCCCCGGGACAGGGGAATTTATACACCTTC. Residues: CSVEDWAPGQGNLYTF. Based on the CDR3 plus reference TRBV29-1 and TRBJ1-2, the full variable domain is SAVISQKPSRDICQRGTSLTIQCQVDSQVTMMFWYRQQPGQSLTLIATANQGSEATYESGFVIDKFPISRPNLTFSTLTVSNMSPEDSSIYLCSVEDWAPGQGNLYTFGSGTRLTVV.

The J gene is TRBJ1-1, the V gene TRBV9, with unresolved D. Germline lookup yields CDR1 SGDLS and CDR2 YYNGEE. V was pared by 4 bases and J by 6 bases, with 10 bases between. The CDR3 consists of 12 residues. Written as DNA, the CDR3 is TGTGCCAGCAGCTCGAGCGGCCCTGAAGCTTTCTTT. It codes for CASSSSGPEAFF.